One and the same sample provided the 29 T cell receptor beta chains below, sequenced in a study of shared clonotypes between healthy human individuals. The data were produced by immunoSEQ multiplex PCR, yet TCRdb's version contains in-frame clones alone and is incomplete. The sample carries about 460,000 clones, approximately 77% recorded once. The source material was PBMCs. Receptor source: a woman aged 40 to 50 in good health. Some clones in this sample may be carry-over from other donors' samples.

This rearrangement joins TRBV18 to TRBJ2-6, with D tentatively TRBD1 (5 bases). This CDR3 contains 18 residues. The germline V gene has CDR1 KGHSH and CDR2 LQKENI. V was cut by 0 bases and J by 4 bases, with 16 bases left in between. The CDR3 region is CASSPPGRTIKGANVLTF. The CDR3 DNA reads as TGTGCCAGCTCACCACCGGGCAGGACAATAAAGGGGGCCAACGTCCTGACTTTC.

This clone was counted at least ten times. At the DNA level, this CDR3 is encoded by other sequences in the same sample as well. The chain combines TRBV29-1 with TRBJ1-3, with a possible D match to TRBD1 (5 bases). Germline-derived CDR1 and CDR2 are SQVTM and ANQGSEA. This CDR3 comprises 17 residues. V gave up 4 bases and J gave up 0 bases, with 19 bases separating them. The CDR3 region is CSVALFDGGTSGNTIYF. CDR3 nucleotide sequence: TGCAGCGTTGCTCTATTTGACGGCGGGACCTCTGGAAACACCATATATTTT.

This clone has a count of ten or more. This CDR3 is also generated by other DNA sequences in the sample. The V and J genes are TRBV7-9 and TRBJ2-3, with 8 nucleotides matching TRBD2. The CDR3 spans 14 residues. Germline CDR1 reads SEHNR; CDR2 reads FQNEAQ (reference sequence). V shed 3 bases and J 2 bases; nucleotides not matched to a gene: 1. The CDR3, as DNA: TGTGCCAGCAGCTTTAGCGGGAACACAGATACGCAGTATTTT. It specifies CASSFSGNTDTQYF.

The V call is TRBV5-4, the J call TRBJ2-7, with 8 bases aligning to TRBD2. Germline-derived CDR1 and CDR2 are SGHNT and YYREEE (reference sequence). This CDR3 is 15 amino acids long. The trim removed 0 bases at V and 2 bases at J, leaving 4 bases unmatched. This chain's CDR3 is CASSLGSGSAYEQYF. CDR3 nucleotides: TGTGCCAGCAGCTTGGGAAGCGGGAGTGCCTACGAGCAGTACTTC.

CDR3 DNA: TGTGCCAGCAGTTACGCCTTGCACCGGGGATACGAGCAGTACTTC. It is translated as CASSYALHRGYEQYF. The chain is built from TRBV6-5 and TRBJ2-7, with D possibly matching TRBD2 (5 bases). V shed 2 bases and J shed 4 bases, with 15 bases lying between them. The V gene's germline CDR1 is MNHEY and CDR2 SVGAGI. The CDR3 is made up of 15 amino acids.

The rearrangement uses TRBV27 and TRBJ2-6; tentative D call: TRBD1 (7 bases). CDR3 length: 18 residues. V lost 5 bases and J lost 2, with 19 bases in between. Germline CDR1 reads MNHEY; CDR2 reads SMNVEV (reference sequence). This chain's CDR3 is CASSPRVSRGAGANVLTF. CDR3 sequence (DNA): TGTGCCAGCAGTCCAAGAGTGAGCAGGGGGGCTGGGGCCAACGTCCTGACTTTC.

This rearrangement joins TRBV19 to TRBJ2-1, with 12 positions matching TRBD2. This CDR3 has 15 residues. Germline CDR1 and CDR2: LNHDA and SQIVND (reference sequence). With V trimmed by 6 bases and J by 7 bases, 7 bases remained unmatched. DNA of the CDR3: TGTGCCAGTAGCCGGCTAGCGGGAGGGGTGAATGAGCAGTTCTTC. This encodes CASSRLAGGVNEQFF.

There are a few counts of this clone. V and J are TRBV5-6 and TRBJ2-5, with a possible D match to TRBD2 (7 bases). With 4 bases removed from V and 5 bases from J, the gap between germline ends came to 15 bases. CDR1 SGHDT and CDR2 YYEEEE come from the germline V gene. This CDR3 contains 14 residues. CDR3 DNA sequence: TGTGCCAGCAGCGGCGGGGGCCCGAGGGAGACCCAGTACTTC. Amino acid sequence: CASSGGGPRETQYF.

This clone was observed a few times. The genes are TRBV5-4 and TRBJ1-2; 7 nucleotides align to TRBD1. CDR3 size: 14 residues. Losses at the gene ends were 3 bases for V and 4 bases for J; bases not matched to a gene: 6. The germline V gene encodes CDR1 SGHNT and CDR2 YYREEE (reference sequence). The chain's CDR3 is CASSYRGGTYGYTF. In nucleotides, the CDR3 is TGTGCCAGCAGCTACAGGGGAGGCACCTATGGCTACACCTTC.

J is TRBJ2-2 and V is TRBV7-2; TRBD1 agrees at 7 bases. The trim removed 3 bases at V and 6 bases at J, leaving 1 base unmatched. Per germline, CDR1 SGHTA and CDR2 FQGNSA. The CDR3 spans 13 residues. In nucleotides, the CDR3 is TGTGCCAGCAGCTTGGGACAGCCCGGGGAGCTGTTTTTT. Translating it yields CASSLGQPGELFF.

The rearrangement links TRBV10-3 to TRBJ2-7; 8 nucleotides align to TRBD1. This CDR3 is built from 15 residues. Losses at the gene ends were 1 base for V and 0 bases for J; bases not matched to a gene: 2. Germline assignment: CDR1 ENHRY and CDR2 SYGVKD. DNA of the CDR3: TGTGCCATCAGTGAGTGGGACAGGAGCTCCTACGAGCAGTACTTC. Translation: CAISEWDRSSYEQYF.

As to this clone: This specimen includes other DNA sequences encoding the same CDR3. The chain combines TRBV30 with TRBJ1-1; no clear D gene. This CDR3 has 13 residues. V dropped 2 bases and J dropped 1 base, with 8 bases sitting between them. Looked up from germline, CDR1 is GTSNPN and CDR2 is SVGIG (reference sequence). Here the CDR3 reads CAWSREANTEAFF. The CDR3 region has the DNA TGTGCCTGGAGTCGGGAGGCGAACACTGAAGCTTTCTTT.

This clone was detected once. The CDR3 sequence is CASSLIPLSGTGELFF. The CDR3 DNA sequence: TGTGCCAGCAGCTTAATCCCCTTATCGGGGACCGGGGAGCTGTTTTTT. The genes are TRBV7-3 and TRBJ2-2; D is perhaps TRBD2 (5 bases). The germline V and J ends were trimmed by 1 base and 5 bases, with 14 bases remaining between them. Germline assignment: CDR1 SGHTA and CDR2 FQGTGA. CDR3 length: 16 amino acids.

CDR3 sequence reads: CASGKLAGGWTDTQYF. The CDR3 DNA reads as TGTGCCAGCGGCAAACTAGCGGGAGGTTGGACAGATACGCAGTATTTT. This chain joins TRBV28 and TRBJ2-3; 12 positions agree with TRBD2. The CDR3 covers 16 residues. CDR1 and CDR2 from the germline V gene are MDHEN and SYDVKM. V lost 8 bases and J lost 3; bases outside the gene matches: 9.

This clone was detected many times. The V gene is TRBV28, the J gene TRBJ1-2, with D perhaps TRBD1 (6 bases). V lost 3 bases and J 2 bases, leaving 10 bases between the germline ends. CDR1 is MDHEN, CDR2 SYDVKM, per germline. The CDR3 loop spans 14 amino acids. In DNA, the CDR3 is TGTGCCAGCAGTTTTTCGGGACACAACTATGGCTACACCTTC. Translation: CASSFSGHNYGYTF.

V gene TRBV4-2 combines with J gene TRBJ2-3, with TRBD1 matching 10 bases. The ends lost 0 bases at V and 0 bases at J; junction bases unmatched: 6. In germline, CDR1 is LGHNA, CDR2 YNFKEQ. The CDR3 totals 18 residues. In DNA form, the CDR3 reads TGTGCCAGCAGCCAAGACGGGACAGGGGATTTTAGCACAGATACGCAGTATTTT. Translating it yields CASSQDGTGDFSTDTQYF.

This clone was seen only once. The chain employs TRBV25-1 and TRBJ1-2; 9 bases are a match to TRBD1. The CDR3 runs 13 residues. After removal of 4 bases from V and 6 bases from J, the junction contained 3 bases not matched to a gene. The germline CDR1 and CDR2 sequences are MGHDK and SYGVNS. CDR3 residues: CASSVTGGNGYTF. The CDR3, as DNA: TGTGCCAGCAGTGTGACAGGGGGAAATGGCTACACCTTC.

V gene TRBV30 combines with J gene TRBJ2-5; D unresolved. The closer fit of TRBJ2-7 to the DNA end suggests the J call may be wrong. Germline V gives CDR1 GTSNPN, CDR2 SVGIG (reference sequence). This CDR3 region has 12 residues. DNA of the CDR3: TGTGCCTGGAGAAACCCCTTAAGCGAGCAGTACTTC. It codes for CAWRNPLSEQYF.

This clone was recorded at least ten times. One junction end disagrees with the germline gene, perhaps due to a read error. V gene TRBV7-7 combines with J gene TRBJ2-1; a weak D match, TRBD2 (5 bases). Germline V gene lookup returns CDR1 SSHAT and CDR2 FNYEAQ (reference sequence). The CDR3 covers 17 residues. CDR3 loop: CASSLALGWSSYNEQFF. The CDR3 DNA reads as TGTGCTAGCAGCTTAGCGCTCGGCTGGAGCTCCTACAATGAGCAGTTCTTC.

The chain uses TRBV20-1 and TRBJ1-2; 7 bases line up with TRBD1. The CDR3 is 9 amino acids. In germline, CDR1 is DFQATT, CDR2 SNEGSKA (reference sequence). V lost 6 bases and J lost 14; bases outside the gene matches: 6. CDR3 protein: CSAGQDYTF. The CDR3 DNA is TGCAGTGCAGGACAGGATTATACCTTC.

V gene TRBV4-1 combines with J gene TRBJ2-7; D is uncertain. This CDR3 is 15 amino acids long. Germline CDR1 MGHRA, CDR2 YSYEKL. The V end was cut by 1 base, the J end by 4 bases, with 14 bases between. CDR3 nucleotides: TGCGCCAGCAGCCAAGTGGCTAGTGTCCCTTACGAGCAGTACTTC. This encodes CASSQVASVPYEQYF.

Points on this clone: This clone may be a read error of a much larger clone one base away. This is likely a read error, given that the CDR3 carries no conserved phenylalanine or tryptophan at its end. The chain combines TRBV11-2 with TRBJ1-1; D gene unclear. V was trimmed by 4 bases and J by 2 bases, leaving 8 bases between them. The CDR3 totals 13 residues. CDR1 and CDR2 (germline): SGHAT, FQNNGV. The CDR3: CASSWSANTEAFS. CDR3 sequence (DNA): TGTGCCAGCAGCTGGTCAGCAAACACTGAAGCTTTCTCT.

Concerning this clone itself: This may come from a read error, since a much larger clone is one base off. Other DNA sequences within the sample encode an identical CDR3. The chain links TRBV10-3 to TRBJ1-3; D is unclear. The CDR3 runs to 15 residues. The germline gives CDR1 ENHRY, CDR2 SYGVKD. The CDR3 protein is CAIAATVNSGNTIYF. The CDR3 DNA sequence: TGTGCCATCGCAGCAACGGTCAACTCTGGAAACACCATATACTTT.

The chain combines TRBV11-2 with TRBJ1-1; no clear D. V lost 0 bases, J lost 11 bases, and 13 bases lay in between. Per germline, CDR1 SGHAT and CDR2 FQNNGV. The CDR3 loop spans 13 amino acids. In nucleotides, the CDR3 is TGTGCCAGCAGCTTAGAGTTCGTCCAGGACGCTTTCTTT. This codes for CASSLEFVQDAFF.

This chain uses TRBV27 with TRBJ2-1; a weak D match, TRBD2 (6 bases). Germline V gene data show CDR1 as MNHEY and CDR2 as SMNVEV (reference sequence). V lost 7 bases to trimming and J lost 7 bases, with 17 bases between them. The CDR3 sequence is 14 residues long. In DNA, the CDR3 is TGTGCCAGCATGGACCCGGGAGAGTGGAATGAGCAGTTCTTC. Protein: CASMDPGEWNEQFF.

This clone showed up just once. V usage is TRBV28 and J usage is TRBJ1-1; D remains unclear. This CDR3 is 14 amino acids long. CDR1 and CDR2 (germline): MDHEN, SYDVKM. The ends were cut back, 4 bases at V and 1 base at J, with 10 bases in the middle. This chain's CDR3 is CASSSIQPNTEAFF. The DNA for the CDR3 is TGTGCCAGCAGTTCCATACAGCCGAACACTGAAGCTTTCTTT.

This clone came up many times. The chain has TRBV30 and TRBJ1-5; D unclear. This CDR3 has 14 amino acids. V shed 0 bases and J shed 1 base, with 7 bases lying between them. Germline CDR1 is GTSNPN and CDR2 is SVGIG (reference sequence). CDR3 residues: CAWSVLASNQPQHF. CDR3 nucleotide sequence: TGTGCCTGGAGTGTTCTGGCAAGCAATCAGCCCCAGCATTTT. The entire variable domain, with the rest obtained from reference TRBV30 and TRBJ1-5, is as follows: SQTIHQWPATLVQPVGSPLSLECTVEGTSNPNLYWYRQAAGRGLQLLFYSVGIGQISSEVPQNLSASRPQDRQFILSSKKLLLSDSGFYLCAWSVLASNQPQHFGDGTRLSIL.

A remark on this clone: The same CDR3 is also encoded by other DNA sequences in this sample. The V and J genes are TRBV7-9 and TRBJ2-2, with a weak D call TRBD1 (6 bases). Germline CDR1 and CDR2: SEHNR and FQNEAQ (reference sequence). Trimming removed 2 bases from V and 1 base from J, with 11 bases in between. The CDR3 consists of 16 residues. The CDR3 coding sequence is TGTGCCAGCAGCTTACTCGGCAGGGGGAACACCGGGGAGCTGTTTTTT. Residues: CASSLLGRGNTGELFF.

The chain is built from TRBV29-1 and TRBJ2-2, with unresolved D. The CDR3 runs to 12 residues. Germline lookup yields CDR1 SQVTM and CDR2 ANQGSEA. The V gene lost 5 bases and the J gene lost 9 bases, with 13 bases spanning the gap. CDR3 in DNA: TGCAGCGTTCAAATGGGCCTCAGGGAGCTGTTTTTT. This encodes CSVQMGLRELFF.